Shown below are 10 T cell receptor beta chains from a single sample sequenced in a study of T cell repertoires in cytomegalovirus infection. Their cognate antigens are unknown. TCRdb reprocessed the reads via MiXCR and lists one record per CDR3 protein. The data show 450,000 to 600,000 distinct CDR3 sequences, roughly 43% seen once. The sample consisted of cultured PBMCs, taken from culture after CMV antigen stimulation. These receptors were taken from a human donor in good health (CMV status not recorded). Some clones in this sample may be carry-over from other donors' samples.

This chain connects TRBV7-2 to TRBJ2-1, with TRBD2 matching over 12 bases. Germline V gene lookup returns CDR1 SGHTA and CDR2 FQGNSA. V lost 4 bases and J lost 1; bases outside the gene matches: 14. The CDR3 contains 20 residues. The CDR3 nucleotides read TGTGCCAGCAGCTCCCCAAGGGGGTCTAGCGGGGGGGCGTCCTACAATGAGCAGTTCTTC. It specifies CASSSPRGSSGGASYNEQFF.

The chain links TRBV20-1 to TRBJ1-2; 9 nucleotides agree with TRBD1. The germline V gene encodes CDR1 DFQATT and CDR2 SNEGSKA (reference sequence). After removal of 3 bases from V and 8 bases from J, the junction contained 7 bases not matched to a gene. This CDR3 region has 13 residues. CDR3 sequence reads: CSARSQGALGYTF. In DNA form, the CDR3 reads TGCAGTGCTAGGTCACAGGGGGCGCTCGGCTACACCTTC.

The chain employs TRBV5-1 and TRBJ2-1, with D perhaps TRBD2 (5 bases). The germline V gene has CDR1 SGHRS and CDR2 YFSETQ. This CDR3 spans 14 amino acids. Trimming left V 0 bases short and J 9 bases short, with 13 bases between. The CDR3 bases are TGCGCCAGCAGCTTGGCCGTCGGGAATCGTGAGCAGTTCTTC. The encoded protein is CASSLAVGNREQFF.

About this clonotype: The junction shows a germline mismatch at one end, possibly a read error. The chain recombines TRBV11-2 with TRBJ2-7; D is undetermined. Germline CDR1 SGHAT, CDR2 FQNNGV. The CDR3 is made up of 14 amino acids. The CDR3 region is CASSLLDANYAQYF. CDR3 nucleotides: TGTGCCAGCAGTTTACTCGACGCCAACTACGCGCAGTACTTC.

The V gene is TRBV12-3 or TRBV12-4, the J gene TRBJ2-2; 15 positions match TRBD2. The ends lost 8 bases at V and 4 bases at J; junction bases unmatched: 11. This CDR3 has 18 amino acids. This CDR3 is CASRRTSGGARGTGELFF. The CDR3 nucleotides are TGTGCCAGCCGGAGGACTAGCGGGGGGGCCCGGGGCACCGGGGAGCTGTTTTTT.

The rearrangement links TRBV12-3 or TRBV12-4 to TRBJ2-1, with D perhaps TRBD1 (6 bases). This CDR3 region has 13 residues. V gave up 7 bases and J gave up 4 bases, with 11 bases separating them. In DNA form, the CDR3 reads TGTGCCAGCACCAGGACAGTTTACAATGAGCAGTTCTTC. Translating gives CASTRTVYNEQFF.

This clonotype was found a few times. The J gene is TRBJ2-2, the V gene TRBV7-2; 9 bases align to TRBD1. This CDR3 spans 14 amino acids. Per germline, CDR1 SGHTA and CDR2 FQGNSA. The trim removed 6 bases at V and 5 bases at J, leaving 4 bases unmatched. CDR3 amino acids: CASRQGARTGELFF. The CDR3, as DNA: TGTGCCAGCAGACAGGGGGCGCGGACCGGGGAGCTGTTTTTT.

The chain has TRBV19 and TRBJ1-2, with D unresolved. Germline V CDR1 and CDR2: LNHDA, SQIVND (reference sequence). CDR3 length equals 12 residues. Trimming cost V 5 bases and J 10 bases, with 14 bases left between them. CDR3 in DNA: TGTGCCAGTAGTGTTTCGAGTATTTACTACACCTTC. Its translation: CASSVSSIYYTF.

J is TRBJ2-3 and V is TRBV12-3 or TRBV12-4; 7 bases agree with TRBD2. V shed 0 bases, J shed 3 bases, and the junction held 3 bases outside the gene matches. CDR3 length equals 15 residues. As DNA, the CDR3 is TGTGCCAGCAGTTTAGCGGGGAGGGTGACAGATACGCAGTATTTT. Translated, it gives CASSLAGRVTDTQYF.

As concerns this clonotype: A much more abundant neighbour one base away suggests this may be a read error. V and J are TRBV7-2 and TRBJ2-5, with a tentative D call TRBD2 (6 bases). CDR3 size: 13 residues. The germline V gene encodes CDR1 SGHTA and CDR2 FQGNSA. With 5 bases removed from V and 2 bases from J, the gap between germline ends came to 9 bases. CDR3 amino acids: CASSRGWQETQYF. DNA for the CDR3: TGTGCCAGCAGCCGGGGGTGGCAAGAGACCCAGTACTTC.